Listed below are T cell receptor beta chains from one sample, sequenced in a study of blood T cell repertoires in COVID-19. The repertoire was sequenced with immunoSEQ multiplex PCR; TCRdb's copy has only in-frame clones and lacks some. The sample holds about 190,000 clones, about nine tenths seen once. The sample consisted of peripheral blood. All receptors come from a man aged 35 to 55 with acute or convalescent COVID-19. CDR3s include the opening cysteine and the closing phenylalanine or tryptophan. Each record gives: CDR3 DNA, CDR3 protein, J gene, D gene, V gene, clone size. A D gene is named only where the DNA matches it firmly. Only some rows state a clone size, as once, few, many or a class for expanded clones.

CDR3nt: TGTGCCAGCAGCCCTCTAGCGGGGGACAATGAGCAGTTCTTC
CDR3aa: CASSPLAGDNEQFF
j_gene: TRBJ2-1
d_gene: TRBD2
v_gene: TRBV3-1/TRBV3-2
abundance: NA

CDR3nt: TGTGCCAGCAGTGCCCCGGGACAGAAAGAGACCCAGTACTTC
CDR3aa: CASSAPGQKETQYF
j_gene: TRBJ2-5
d_gene: TRBD1
v_gene: TRBV28
abundance: once

CDR3nt: TGTGCCAGCAGCTTGACAGGGGTAGCTAACTATGGCTACACCTTC
CDR3aa: CASSLTGVANYGYTF
j_gene: TRBJ1-2
d_gene: TRBD1
v_gene: TRBV7-2
abundance: NA

CDR3nt: TGTGCCAGCAGGGGGGGTGTCAACACTGAAGCTTTCTTT
CDR3aa: CASRGGVNTEAFF
j_gene: TRBJ1-1
d_gene: NA
v_gene: TRBV7-9
abundance: NA

CDR3nt: TGTGCCAGCAGCTTGTCTTCGATGCGGGGTTACAATGAGCAGTTCTTC
CDR3aa: CASSLSSMRGYNEQFF
j_gene: TRBJ2-1
d_gene: NA
v_gene: TRBV5-6
abundance: NA

CDR3nt: TGTGCCAGTAGTATCAATGGAGCGGCAGATACGCAGTATTTT
CDR3aa: CASSINGAADTQYF
j_gene: TRBJ2-3
d_gene: NA
v_gene: TRBV19
abundance: few

CDR3nt: TGTGCCAGCAGCCTACCTCGTCAGGGGTCTCGTGGGGCCAACGTCCTGACTTTC
CDR3aa: CASSLPRQGSRGANVLTF
j_gene: TRBJ2-6
d_gene: NA
v_gene: TRBV7-2
abundance: NA

CDR3nt: TGTGCCAGCAGCTACCAGCAGGTTTCGTACGGCTACACCTTC
CDR3aa: CASSYQQVSYGYTF
j_gene: TRBJ1-2
d_gene: NA
v_gene: TRBV5-5
abundance: NA

CDR3nt: TGCAGCGCCGGACAGGGGACCCCCTACGAGCAGTACTTC
CDR3aa: CSAGQGTPYEQYF
j_gene: TRBJ2-7
d_gene: TRBD1
v_gene: TRBV29-1
abundance: NA

CDR3nt: TGTGCCAGCAGTTACTCGGGGACAGCTACCGGGGAGCTGTTTTTT
CDR3aa: CASSYSGTATGELFF
j_gene: TRBJ2-2
d_gene: TRBD1
v_gene: TRBV6-5
abundance: once

CDR3nt: TGTGCCAGCAGCGAAAGGGGATCGTTCGCCAGCAATCAGCCCCAGCATTTT
CDR3aa: CASSERGSFASNQPQHF
j_gene: TRBJ1-5
d_gene: NA
v_gene: TRBV7-8
abundance: NA

CDR3nt: TGTGCCACCAGCAGACGGGGAGACCACTACGAGCAGTACTTC
CDR3aa: CATSRRGDHYEQYF
j_gene: TRBJ2-7
d_gene: NA
v_gene: TRBV15
abundance: NA

CDR3nt: TGTGCCAGCAGCCTTTCAGGGGAAAACACCGGGGAGCTGTTTTTT
CDR3aa: CASSLSGENTGELFF
j_gene: TRBJ2-2
d_gene: NA
v_gene: TRBV11-3
abundance: once

CDR3nt: TGTGCCAGCAGTGTTGGACAGGGATTGGGTCGCAATCAGCCCCAGCATTTT
CDR3aa: CASSVGQGLGRNQPQHF
j_gene: TRBJ1-5
d_gene: TRBD1
v_gene: TRBV2
abundance: NA

CDR3nt: TGTGCCAGCAGTACGACAGGGGGACACGAGCAGTACTTC
CDR3aa: CASSTTGGHEQYF
j_gene: TRBJ2-7
d_gene: TRBD1
v_gene: TRBV6-5
abundance: few

CDR3nt: TGTGCCAGCAGTTGGGGGCGAGAAGCTTTCTTT
CDR3aa: CASSWGREAFF
j_gene: TRBJ1-1
d_gene: NA
v_gene: TRBV28
abundance: once

CDR3nt: TGTGCCTGGAGTGGGGACAGGGCTCGTGGGGCCAACGTCCTGACTTTC
CDR3aa: CAWSGDRARGANVLTF
j_gene: TRBJ2-6
d_gene: TRBD1
v_gene: TRBV30
abundance: NA

CDR3nt: TGTGCCAGCAGCTCCCCGGGGTGGAACACTGAAGCTTTCTTT
CDR3aa: CASSSPGWNTEAFF
j_gene: TRBJ1-1
d_gene: NA
v_gene: TRBV7-9
abundance: NA

CDR3nt: TGTGCCAGCAGCGTATCCCTCAGCTCCTACGAGCAGTACTTC
CDR3aa: CASSVSLSSYEQYF
j_gene: TRBJ2-7
d_gene: NA
v_gene: TRBV9
abundance: NA

CDR3nt: TGTGCCACCAGTGGACAGACAGGGGCTACGCGAGAGACCCAGTACTTC
CDR3aa: CATSGQTGATRETQYF
j_gene: TRBJ2-5
d_gene: TRBD1
v_gene: TRBV24-1
abundance: once

CDR3nt: TGTGCCTGGAGGCCCACCCGGACTAGCGGGGGGATCTTT
CDR3aa: CAWRPTRTSGGIF
j_gene: TRBJ2-3
d_gene: TRBD2
v_gene: TRBV30
abundance: NA

CDR3nt: TGTGCTAGTGGTTTGATCACAGGAGGGGTAAACACTGAAGCTTTCTTT
CDR3aa: CASGLITGGVNTEAFF
j_gene: TRBJ1-1
d_gene: NA
v_gene: TRBV12-5
abundance: NA